This T cell receptor (beta chain) is drawn from a study of response to subunit inactivated influenza vaccine. Trimming removed 0 bases from V and 9 bases from J; junction bases left unmatched: 9. This CDR3 region has 15 residues. Germline V CDR1 and CDR2: DFQATT, SNEGSKA (reference sequence). TCRdb itself ran the RT-PCR reads through MiXCR, one entry per CDR3 protein. The sample has 300,000 to 350,000 distinct CDR3 sequences, roughly 22% seen once; the top ten hold about 9.4%. This rearrangement joins TRBV20-1 to TRBJ2-1; 9 positions agree with TRBD2. The sequence derives from a man between 45 and 75 years old who received an inactivated influenza vaccine. The material sequenced was PBMCs from blood, taken less than 22 months after vaccination. CDR3 protein: CSARDLGLAFGEQFF. In nucleotides, the CDR3 is TGCAGTGCTAGAGATCTGGGACTAGCATTCGGTGAGCAGTTCTTC.